This TCR beta chain was captured by sequencing in a study of CD8+CD57+ T cells in acquired aplastic anemia (dated by TCRdb to the late 2010s). About the investigation overall: A mean of approximately 3 ug of DNA, ranging from 0.2 to 27.4 ug, was extracted from sorted CD4+ and CD8+ cells.

Genomic DNA served as template for TCR beta VDJ combination and CDR3 sequence profiling. TCR repertoire sequencing was run on an Illumina HiSeq 2000. The source study handled its data this way. TRBV/TRBJ rearrangement plots, CDR3 size and DJ length profiles, and Simpson's diversity index were used to assess repertoires. Whichever DNA sequence was most abundant in the deep sequencing data was defined as the immunodominant clone. CDR3 amino acid sequences were screened for sharing across subjects and compared with published repertoires and the VDJdb database. TCRdb took the public reads, trimmed them with fastp at Q25, ran MiXCR for clone calling and kept in-frame beta chains. Each CDR3 protein gets just one entry, which takes the most common genes and DNA from the rows behind it. TCRdb, not the original authors, processed these V and J calls. For this sample the table gives 150,000 to 200,000 distinct CDR3 sequences, of which under 70% were detected only once. The ten largest clonotypes hold around 42% of the sample.

Results and caveats for the whole study, not just this receptor: No significant difference in CD8+ Simpson's diversity was found between patients and healthy controls (P=0.060). About 30 CD8+ CDR3 sequences were found in both patients and controls but appeared to be highly expressed in patients and within the immunodominant clones of the patients.

There are many counts of this clonotype. No antigen is known for it. Per-nucleotide qualities are absent, and no much larger clonotype sits a single base away. In this study, sorted CD4+ and CD8+ T cells from the blood of healthy subjects and of severe aplastic anemia patients had their TCR repertoires deep-sequenced. Ficoll-Paque density gradient centrifugation was used to isolate peripheral blood mononuclear cells. CD4+ and CD8+ T cells were sorted by FACS or magnetic beads before DNA extraction. Including cysteine and phenylalanine, the CDR3 has 16 amino acids. The only DNA kept is the CDR3, 48 bases in frame from the first base. CDR1 and CDR2 are drawn from the germline V gene: SGHTA, FQGTGA. The V end loses 2 bases and the J end loses 4 bases, and a stretch of 18 bases separates them.

The receptor comes from a human donor with severe aplastic anemia or a healthy control (not recorded which). The sample taken for sequencing was sorted CD4+, CD8+, or CD8+CD57+ T cells (not recorded which) from PBMCs. This chain joins TRBV7-3 to TRBJ2-7; the D gene is not confidently resolved. CDR3 reads: CASSLPVGGKVYEQYF. The sequenced DNA is TGTGCCAGCAGCTTACCGGTGGGTGGGAAGGTTTACGAGCAGTACTTC.